This T cell receptor beta chain was profiled in a study of blood T cell repertoires in COVID-19. Measured with immunoSEQ multiplex PCR; TCRdb has only the in-frame clones, and not every one. The sample carries 250,000 or so clones, 91% recorded once. CDR1 SEHNR and CDR2 FQNEAQ come from the germline V gene (reference sequence). There are 16 residues in the CDR3. V gave up 5 bases and J gave up 3 bases; unmatched junction bases: 4. Sample: PBMCs or T cells enriched from blood (not recorded which). The chain recombines TRBV7-9 with TRBJ1-4; 12 bases line up with TRBD1. The TCR comes from a human donor in a cohort exposed to, infected with or recovered from COVID-19 (not recorded which). The donor label of this sample is uncertain. The CDR3 DNA reads as TGTGCCAGCAGCCGGGACAGGGGGCATTCTAATGAAAAACTGTTTTTT. Its protein is CASSRDRGHSNEKLFF.